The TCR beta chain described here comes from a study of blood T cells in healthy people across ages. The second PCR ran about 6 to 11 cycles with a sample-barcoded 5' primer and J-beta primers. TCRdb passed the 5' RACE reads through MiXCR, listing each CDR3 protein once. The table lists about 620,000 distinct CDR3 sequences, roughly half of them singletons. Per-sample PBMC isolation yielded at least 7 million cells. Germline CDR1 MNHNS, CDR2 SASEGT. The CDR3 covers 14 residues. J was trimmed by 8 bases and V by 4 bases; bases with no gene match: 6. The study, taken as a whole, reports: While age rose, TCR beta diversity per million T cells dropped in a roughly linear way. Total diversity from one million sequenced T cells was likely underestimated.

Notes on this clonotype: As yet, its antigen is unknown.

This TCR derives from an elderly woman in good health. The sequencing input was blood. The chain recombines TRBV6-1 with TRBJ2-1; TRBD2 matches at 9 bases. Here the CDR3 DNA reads TGTGCCAGCAGTGCAAGCGGGAGGACCTATGAGCAGTTCTTC. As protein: CASSASGRTYEQFF.